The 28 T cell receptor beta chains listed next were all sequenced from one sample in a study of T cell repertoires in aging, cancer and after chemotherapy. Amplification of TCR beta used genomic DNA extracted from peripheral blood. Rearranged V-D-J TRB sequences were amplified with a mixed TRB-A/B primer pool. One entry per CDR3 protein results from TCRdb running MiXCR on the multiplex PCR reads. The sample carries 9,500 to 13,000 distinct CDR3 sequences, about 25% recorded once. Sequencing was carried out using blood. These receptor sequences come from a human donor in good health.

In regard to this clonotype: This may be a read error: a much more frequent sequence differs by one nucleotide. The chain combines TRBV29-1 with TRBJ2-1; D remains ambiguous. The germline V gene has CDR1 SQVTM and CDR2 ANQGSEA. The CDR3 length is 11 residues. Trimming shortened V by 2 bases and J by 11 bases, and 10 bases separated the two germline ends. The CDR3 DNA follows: TGCAGCGTTGAATTCTGTCAACAGCAGTTCTTC. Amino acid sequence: CSVEFCQQQFF.

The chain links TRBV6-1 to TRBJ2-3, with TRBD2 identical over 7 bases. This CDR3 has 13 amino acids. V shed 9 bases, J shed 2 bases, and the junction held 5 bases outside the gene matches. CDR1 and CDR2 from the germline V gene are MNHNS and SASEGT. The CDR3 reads CASLAGDTDTQYF. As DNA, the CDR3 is TGTGCCAGTTTGGCGGGAGACACAGATACGCAGTATTTT.

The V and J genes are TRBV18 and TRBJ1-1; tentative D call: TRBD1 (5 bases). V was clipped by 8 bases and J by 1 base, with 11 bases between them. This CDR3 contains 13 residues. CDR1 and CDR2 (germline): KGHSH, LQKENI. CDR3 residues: CASANGGNTEAFF. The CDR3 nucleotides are TGTGCCAGCGCAAATGGGGGGAACACTGAAGCTTTCTTT.

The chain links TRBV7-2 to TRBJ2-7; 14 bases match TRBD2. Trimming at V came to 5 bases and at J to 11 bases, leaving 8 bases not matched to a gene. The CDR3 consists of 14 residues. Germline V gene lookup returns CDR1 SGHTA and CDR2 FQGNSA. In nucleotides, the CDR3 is TGTGCCAGCAGCCCCGGGACTAGCGGGAGTGGGGAGTACTTC. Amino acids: CASSPGTSGSGEYF.

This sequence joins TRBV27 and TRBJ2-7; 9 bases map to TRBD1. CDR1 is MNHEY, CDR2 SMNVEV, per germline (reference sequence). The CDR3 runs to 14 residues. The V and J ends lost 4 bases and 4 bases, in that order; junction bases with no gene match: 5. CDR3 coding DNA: TGTGCCAGCAGTTACGGGACAGGGTTTTACGAGCAGTACTTC. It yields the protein CASSYGTGFYEQYF.

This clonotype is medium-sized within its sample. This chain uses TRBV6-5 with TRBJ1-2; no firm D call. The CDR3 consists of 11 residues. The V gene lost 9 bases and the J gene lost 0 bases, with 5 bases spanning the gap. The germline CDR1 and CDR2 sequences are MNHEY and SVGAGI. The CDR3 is CARRSNYGYTF. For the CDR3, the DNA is TGTGCCAGACGATCTAACTATGGCTACACCTTC.

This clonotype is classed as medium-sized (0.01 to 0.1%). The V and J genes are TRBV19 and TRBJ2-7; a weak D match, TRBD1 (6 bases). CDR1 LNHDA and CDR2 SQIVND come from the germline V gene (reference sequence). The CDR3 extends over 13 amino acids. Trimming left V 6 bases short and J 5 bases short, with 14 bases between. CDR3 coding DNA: TGTGCCAGTAGAGCCAGGGGAGCGGACGAGCAGTACTTC. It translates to CASRARGADEQYF.

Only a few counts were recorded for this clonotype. CDR3: CASRGAGYEQFF. The CDR3 DNA is TGTGCCAGCAGAGGAGCGGGGTATGAGCAGTTCTTC. J is TRBJ2-1 and V is TRBV25-1; TRBD2 matches 7 bases. The junction had 4 bases not matched to a gene; V was cut back by 6 bases and J by 8 bases. The CDR3 totals 12 residues. Germline loops: CDR1 MGHDK, CDR2 SYGVNS.

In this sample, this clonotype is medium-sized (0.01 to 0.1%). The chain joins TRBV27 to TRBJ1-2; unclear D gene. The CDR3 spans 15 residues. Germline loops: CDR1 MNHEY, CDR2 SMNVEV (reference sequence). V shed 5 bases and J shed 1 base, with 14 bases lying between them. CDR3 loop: CASSPGGRVNYGYTF. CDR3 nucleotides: TGTGCCAGCAGTCCCGGAGGGCGCGTTAACTATGGCTACACCTTC.

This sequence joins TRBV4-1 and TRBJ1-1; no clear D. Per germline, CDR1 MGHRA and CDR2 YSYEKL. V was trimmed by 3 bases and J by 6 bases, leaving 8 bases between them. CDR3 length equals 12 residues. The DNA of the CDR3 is TGCGCCAGCAGCCACAAGGACCCTGAAGCTTTCTTT. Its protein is CASSHKDPEAFF.

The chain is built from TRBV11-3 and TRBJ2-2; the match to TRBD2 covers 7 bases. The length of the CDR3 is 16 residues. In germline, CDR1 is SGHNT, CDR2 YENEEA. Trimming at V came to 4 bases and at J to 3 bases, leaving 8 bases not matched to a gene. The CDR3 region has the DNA TGTGCCAGCAGCTCACGCTCGGGAGGAGACACCGGGGAGCTGTTTTTT. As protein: CASSSRSGGDTGELFF.

CDR3 DNA: TGTGCCACCAGCCCGGGACTAGCGGGAGTTTCACGGAATGAGCAGTTCTTC. It specifies CATSPGLAGVSRNEQFF. J is TRBJ2-1 and V is TRBV15; TRBD2 aligns across 14 bases. With 5 bases clipped from V and 7 bases from J, the junction kept 10 bases outside the gene matches. Germline CDR1 reads LNHNV; CDR2 reads YYDKDF (reference sequence). The CDR3 runs to 17 residues.

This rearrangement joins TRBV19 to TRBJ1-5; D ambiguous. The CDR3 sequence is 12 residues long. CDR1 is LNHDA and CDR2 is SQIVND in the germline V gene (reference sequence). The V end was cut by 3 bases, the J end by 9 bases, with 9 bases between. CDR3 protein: CASSMSGGPQHF. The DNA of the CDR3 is TGTGCCAGTAGTATGTCCGGAGGGCCCCAGCATTTT.

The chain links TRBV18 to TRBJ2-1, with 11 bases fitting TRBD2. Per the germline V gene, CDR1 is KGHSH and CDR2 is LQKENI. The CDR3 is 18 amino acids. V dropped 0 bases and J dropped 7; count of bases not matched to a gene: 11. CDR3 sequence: CASSPPGLAGGQRNEQFF. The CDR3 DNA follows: TGTGCCAGCTCACCACCGGGGCTAGCGGGAGGCCAAAGGAATGAGCAGTTCTTC.

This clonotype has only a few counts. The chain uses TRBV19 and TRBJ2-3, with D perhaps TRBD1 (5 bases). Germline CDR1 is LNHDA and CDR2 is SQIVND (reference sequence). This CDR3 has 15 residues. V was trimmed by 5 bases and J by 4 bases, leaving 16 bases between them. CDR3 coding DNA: TGTGCCAGTAGTGCGGTCCCTCTAGGGGCAGATACGCAGTATTTT. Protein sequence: CASSAVPLGADTQYF.

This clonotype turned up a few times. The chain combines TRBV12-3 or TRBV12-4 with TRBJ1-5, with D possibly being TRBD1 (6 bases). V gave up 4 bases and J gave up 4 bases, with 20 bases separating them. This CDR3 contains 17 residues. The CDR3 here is CASSYRVGAGKNQPQHF. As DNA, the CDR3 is TGTGCCAGCAGTTACAGGGTGGGAGCCGGCAAGAATCAGCCCCAGCATTTT.

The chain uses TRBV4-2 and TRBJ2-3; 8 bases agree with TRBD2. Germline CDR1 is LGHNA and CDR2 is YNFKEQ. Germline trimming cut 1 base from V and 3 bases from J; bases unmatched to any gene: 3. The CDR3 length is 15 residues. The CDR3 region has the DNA TGTGCCAGCAGCCAAGGCCTAGCGGGTACAGATACGCAGTATTTT. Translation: CASSQGLAGTDTQYF.

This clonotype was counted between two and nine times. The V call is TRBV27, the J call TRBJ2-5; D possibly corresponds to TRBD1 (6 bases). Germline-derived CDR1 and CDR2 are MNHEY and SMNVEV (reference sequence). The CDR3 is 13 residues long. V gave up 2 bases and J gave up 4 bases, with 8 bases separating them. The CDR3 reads CASSLQGRETQYF. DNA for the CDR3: TGTGCCAGCAGTTTACAGGGGAGAGAGACCCAGTACTTC.

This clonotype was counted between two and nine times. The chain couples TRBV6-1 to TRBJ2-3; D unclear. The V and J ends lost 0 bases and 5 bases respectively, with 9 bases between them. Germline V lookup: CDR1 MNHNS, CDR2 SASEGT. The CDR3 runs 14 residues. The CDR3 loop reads CASSEAGGKDTQYF. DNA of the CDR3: TGTGCCAGCAGTGAAGCAGGCGGTAAAGATACGCAGTATTTT.

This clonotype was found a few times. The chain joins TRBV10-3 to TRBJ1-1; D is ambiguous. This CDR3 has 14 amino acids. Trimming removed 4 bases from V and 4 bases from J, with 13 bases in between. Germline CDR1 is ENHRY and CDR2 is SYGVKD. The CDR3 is CAISGLSGSTEAFF. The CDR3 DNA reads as TGTGCCATCAGTGGTCTGTCGGGGAGCACTGAAGCTTTCTTT.

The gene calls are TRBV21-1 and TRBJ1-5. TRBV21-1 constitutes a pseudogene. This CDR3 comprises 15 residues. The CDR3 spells CAMALVGGDIRPQHF. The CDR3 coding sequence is TGTGCCATGGCTTTGGTAGGCGGGGACATTCGGCCCCAGCATTTT.

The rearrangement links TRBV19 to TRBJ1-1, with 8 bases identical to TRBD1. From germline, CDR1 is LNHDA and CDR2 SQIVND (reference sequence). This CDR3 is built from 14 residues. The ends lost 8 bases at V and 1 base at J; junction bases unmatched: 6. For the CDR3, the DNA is TGTGCCAGTCGGAGGACAGGGACGAACACTGAAGCTTTCTTT. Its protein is CASRRTGTNTEAFF.

CDR3: CASSQGLADRAYEQYF. In DNA, the CDR3 is TGTGCCAGCAGCCAGGGACTAGCGGATAGGGCCTACGAGCAGTACTTC. The chain combines TRBV4-2 with TRBJ2-7, with 11 positions matching TRBD2. The CDR3 spans 16 residues. J was trimmed by 2 bases and V by 3 bases; bases with no gene match: 6. The germline gives CDR1 LGHNA, CDR2 YNFKEQ.

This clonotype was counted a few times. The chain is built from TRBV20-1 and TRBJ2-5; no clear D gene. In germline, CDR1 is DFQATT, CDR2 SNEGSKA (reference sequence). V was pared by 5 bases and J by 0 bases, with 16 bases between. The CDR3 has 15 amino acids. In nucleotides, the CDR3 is TGCAGTGCTTCTACCTTGACTTCGTACCAAGAGACCCAGTACTTC. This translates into CSASTLTSYQETQYF.

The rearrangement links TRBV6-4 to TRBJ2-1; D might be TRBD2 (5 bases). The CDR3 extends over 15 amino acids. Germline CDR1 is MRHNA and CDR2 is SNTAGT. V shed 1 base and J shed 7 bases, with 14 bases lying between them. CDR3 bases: TGTGCCAGCAGTGACTTGGCACCCCGGAGGAATGAGCAGTTCTTC. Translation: CASSDLAPRRNEQFF.

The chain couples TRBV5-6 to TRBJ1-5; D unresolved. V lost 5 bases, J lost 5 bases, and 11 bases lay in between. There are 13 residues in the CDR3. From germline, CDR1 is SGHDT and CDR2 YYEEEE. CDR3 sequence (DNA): TGTGCCAGCAGTCCCGGAGCGGATCAGCCCCAGCATTTT. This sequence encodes CASSPGADQPQHF.

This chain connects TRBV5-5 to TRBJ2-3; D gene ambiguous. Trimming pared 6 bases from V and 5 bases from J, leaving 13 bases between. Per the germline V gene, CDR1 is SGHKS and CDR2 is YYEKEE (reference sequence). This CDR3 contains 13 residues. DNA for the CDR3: TGTGCCAGCACCAACCTCCTGGGAGATACGCAGTATTTT. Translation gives CASTNLLGDTQYF.

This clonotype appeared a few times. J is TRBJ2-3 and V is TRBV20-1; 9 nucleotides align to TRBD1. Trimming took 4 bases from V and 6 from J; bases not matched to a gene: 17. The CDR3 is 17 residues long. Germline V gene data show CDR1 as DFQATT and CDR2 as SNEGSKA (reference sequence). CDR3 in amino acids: CSATELGQGNNVDTQYF. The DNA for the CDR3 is TGCAGTGCTACTGAGCTAGGACAGGGGAACAACGTTGATACGCAGTATTTT.